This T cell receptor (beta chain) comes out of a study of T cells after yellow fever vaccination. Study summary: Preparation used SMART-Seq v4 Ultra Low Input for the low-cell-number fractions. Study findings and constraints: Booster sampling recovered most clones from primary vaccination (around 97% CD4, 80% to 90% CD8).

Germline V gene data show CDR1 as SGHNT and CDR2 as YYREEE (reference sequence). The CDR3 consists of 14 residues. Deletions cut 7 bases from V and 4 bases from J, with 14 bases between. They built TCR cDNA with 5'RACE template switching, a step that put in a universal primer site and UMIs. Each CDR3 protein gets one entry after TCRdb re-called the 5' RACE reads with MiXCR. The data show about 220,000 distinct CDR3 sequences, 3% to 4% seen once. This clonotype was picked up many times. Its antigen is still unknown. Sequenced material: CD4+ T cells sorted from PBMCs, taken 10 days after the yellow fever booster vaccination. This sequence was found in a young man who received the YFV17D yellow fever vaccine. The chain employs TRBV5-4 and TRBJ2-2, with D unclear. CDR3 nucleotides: TGTGCCAGCGGGCAGACCTATCCCACCGGGGAGCTGTTTTTT. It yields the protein CASGQTYPTGELFF.